This T cell receptor (beta chain) was identified in a study of blood T cell repertoires in COVID-19 (dated by TCRdb to 2020 to 2022). Background on the whole study: Samples covering the acute and convalescent phases of COVID-19 were provided by collaborators in the United States, Italy and Spain. The material from the prospective study consisted of cDNA or gDNA derived from T cells, B-cell-depleted T cells, or PBMCs. Deeply sampled blood TCRbeta repertoires from subjects exposed to, actively infected with, or recovered from COVID-19 were included in the dataset. A freely available public database, intended as a resource for researchers studying the immune response to SARS-CoV-2, is where the repertoires were released. Samples came from the ongoing ImmuneRACE study (first 160 participants) plus 1,254 subjects from 6 global collaborators. A de-identified subject ID, COVID-19 status, age in years and sex were almost always included in the sample metadata. Where HLA class I and class II types were available, the types were taken from metadata supplied by the sample provider, not from assay-based typing. The paper's findings and limits, for the study overall: How much clinical and demographic metadata was included differed by source and by participant, and the metadata was provided uncurated.

TCRbeta CDR3 regions were amplified from genomic DNA by means of the immunoSEQ Assay, a bias-controlled multiplex PCR. In the original analysis: Within the assay, amplification of reference gene primers was used to estimate how many nucleated cells each sample contained. Sequence reads were collapsed and filtered to measure the absolute abundance of every unique TCRbeta CDR3 rearrangement. For each sample, productive Simpson clonality was calculated by taking the square root of Simpson's diversity index across productive rearrangements. The clones in this table, taken by TCRdb from immuneACCESS, are in-frame only. Not every clone is retained; where verified, under half of the shortfall comes from an unresolved V gene, and the cause of the rest is unknown. That table furnishes V, J and clone size, whereas the DNA furnished D and trimming. The sample includes under 150,000 clones, with 84% observed a single time. Clones ranked in the top ten supply roughly 13% of the sample.

This clone was observed once. The clone's antigen remains unknown. No much larger clone exists at a distance of one base, and base qualities are not known. The collaborating institutions used their own protocols to collect whole blood in K2EDTA tubes. For TCRbeta analysis, collaborators shipped samples as frozen whole blood, isolated PBMCs, or DNA extracted from either of those sample types. The germline V gene provides CDR1 MGHRA and CDR2 YSYEKL. The CDR3 contains 16 residues, cysteine and phenylalanine counted. CDR3 DNA is the only sequence kept; it has 48 bases, read in frame from the first base. V loses 8 bases of germline sequence and J loses 1 base, and the interval between the two ends is 20 bases.

The origin of this receptor is a human donor in a cohort sampled during active COVID-19. Sequencing input: peripheral blood. This sequence uses TRBV4-1 and TRBJ1-1, with TRBD1 perhaps the D gene, on 6 matching bases. The DNA sequence is TGCGCCAGCGGTAACACAGGGCGGCCGACGAACACTGAAGCTTTCTTT. It encodes CASGNTGRPTNTEAFF.